The source of this TCR beta chain is a study of blood T cell repertoires in COVID-19. Study-wide background: Italy, Spain and the United States were the sources of the convalescent and acute COVID-19 samples. PBMCs, B-cell-depleted T cells, or T cells were the source of the cDNA or gDNA that made up the material.

Germline V gives CDR1 MNHEY, CDR2 SVGAGI. The CDR3 extends over 13 amino acids. V trimming: 2 bases; J trimming: 7 bases; junction bases outside the gene matches: 4. In the authors' methods: Amplification with reference gene primers provided the estimates of nucleated cell counts. The assay was immunoSEQ multiplex PCR, and TCRdb's table has in-frame clones only and misses some. V and J calls plus clone size are reproduced from that table; the DNA served to infer D and trimming. Seen here are under 75,000 clones, about 78% observed once, and the top ten hold about 47%. The source of this sequence is an elderly woman with acute or convalescent COVID-19. Sequenced material: peripheral blood. This rearrangement joins TRBV6-5 to TRBJ1-1; TRBD1 matches 7 bases. Written as DNA, the CDR3 is TGTGCCAGCAGTTACAGGGGGCTCGGTGAAGCTTTCTTT. Encoded protein: CASSYRGLGEAFF.